This T cell receptor (beta chain) emerged from a study of identical twins. Overall study findings and caveats: Researchers caution that invariant MAIT and iNKT cells could partly confound zero-insertion analyses. High-abundance cord blood beta clonotypes had fewer insertions; memory repertoires showed none. Excess low generation probability was seen in twin-shared out-of-frame alpha sequences. Models underpredicted monozygotic twin sharing of out-of-frame TCR alpha.

This clonotype was detected ten times or more. Antigen specificity is unknown. TCRdb ran MiXCR on the 5' RACE reads and lists one entry per CDR3 protein. The top ten clones hold roughly 3.7% of a sample with around 240,000 distinct CDR3 sequences, about 7.3% of them seen once. Trimming shortened V by 6 bases and J by 0 bases, and 15 bases separated the two germline ends. Germline CDR1 DFQATT, CDR2 SNEGSKA (reference sequence). This CDR3 region has 15 residues. Another study also made use of these data, one on yellow fever vaccine responses in identical twins.

The chain joins TRBV20-1 to TRBJ2-1; D may be TRBD2 (6 bases). The receptor was derived from a young woman in good health. Source material: memory (CD45RO+) T cells sorted from blood. This CDR3 reads CSALSGLSSYNEQFF. The CDR3 nucleotides read TGCAGTGCCCTTAGCGGACTATCCTCCTACAATGAGCAGTTCTTC.